The clone carrying this T cell receptor beta chain showed up just a few times. Its specificity is unknown. The CDR3 length is 15 residues. The V end lost 5 bases, the J end lost 2 bases, and 13 bases lay between the germline ends. CDR1 and CDR2 (germline): SEHNR, FQNEAQ (reference sequence). This record belongs to a study of T-cell memory formation after mild COVID-19. Study-wide background: TCR clusters were largely donor specific.

5'RACE with constant-segment primers yielded barcoded, UMI-tagged TCR alpha and TCR beta cDNA libraries. TCRdb reprocessed the 5' RACE reads via MiXCR and lists one record per CDR3 protein. The data contain 250,000 to 350,000 distinct CDR3 sequences, roughly a fifth of them singletons. Points from the study as a whole: The authors left the SARS-CoV-2 specificity of second-wave clones peaking on day 37 unconfirmed. Contracting clones from day 15 to 85 had balanced CD4/CD8; later expanders favoured CD4+.

Sequences were obtained from PBMCs or a T cell subset sorted from them (not recorded which). The rearrangement links TRBV7-9 to TRBJ2-1; TRBD1 might be the D (6 bases). The clonotype comes from a man younger than 35 who had mild COVID-19 (a few samples of this study predate the infection). Cell type and time point are not known. CDR3 sequence (DNA): TGTGCCAGCAGCCCAGGGGCTTTCGCCTACAATGAGCAGTTCTTC. This encodes CASSPGAFAYNEQFF.